These 22 T cell receptor beta chains were all obtained from the same sample, sequenced in a study of prognosis after radiotherapy for stage I lung cancer. Amplification of TCR beta CDR3 from genomic DNA used two-round multiplex PCR. Specific primers for each TRBV and TRBJ gene were what first-round PCR used. TCRdb fed the multiplex PCR reads into MiXCR, producing one record per CDR3 protein. Altogether around 63,000 distinct CDR3 sequences are present, more than 20% being singletons, with the ten largest covering about 7.5%. The sequencing used PBMCs, collected before or after stereotactic body radiation therapy (not recorded which). These receptors were obtained from a donor over 45 with non-small cell lung cancer.

This clonotype was recorded many times. The rearrangement joins TRBV11-2 to TRBJ1-4; 11 nucleotides line up with TRBD1. The length of the CDR3 is 13 residues. The V gene end was trimmed by 8 bases and the J gene end by 8 bases; junction bases not matched to a gene: 4. Germline V gives CDR1 SGHAT, CDR2 FQNNGV. CDR3 amino acids: CASSDRGPEKLFF. The CDR3 bases are TGTGCCAGCTCGGACAGGGGGCCGGAAAAACTGTTTTTT.

This clonotype was counted at least ten times. The rearrangement joins TRBV14 to TRBJ2-1, with 7 positions matching TRBD1. V shed 1 base and J 8 bases; nucleotides not matched to a gene: 5. CDR1 and CDR2 from the germline V gene are SGHDN and FVKESK. This CDR3 is 14 amino acids long. The CDR3 DNA follows: TGTGCCAGCAGCCAAGCTAGAGGGGGCCATGAGCAGTTCTTC. Translated, it gives CASSQARGGHEQFF.

This clonotype was seen ten or more times. The V gene is TRBV20-1, the J gene TRBJ1-6; maybe TRBD1 (6 bases). Trimming cost V 4 bases and J 5 bases, with 15 bases left between them. The CDR3 has 15 residues. The V gene's germline CDR1 is DFQATT and CDR2 SNEGSKA (reference sequence). CDR3 coding DNA: TGCAGTGCTAAGGACAGCAGGCTCCATAATTCACCCCTCCACTTT. Amino acid sequence: CSAKDSRLHNSPLHF.

This clonotype was counted many times. V and J are TRBV19 and TRBJ2-2, with 12 bases matching TRBD1. The CDR3 spans 16 residues. The germline CDR1 and CDR2 sequences are LNHDA and SQIVND (reference sequence). V lost 3 bases, J lost 6 bases, and 5 bases stayed unmatched. The CDR3 sequence: CASSMGDRGRPGELFF. The CDR3 nucleotides are TGTGCCAGTAGTATGGGGGACAGGGGGCGCCCCGGGGAGCTGTTTTTT.

There are many counts of this clonotype. This chain's CDR3 is CASSHGQGNQPQHF. The CDR3 DNA follows: TGTGCCAGCAGCCATGGACAGGGGAATCAGCCCCAGCATTTT. The chain uses TRBV6-1 and TRBJ1-5, with 9 nucleotides matching TRBD1. Unmatched junction bases numbered 4, after V lost 6 bases and J lost 4 bases. Germline-derived CDR1 and CDR2 are MNHNS and SASEGT. The CDR3 runs to 14 residues.

A remark on this clonotype: A far larger clone differs by one base, so this is likely a read error. The rearrangement joins TRBV6-8 to TRBJ2-3, with a possible D match to TRBD1 (5 bases). CDR3 size: 12 residues. Germline CDR1 MNHGY, CDR2 SAAAGT. The CDR3 reads CASRTTADTHYF. The CDR3 DNA is TGTGCCAGCAGGACGACAGCAGATACGCATTATTTT.

This clonotype appeared many times. The chain couples TRBV7-2 to TRBJ2-1; 12 nucleotides match TRBD2. Germline V gene lookup returns CDR1 SGHTA and CDR2 FQGNSA. CDR3 length equals 16 residues. The J segment lost 5 bases and the V segment lost 5 bases, leaving 7 bases of the junction unmatched. CDR3 coding DNA: TGTGCCAGCAGCACCCGGACTAGCGGGGTTCACAATGAGCAGTTCTTC. Translated, it gives CASSTRTSGVHNEQFF.

This clonotype was picked up a small number of times. The likely explanation is a read error, given a far larger clone one base away. CDR3 residues: CASSRYKKQFF. In DNA form, the CDR3 reads TGTGCCAGCAGCCGGTACAAGAAGCAGTTCTTC. This sequence joins TRBV6-2 or TRBV6-3 and TRBJ2-1; no reliable D call. V was pared by 6 bases and J by 11 bases, with 11 bases between. CDR1 is MNHEY and CDR2 is SVGEGT in the germline V gene. This CDR3 contains 11 residues.

This clonotype occurred many times. This rearrangement joins TRBV5-1 to TRBJ2-1; TRBD1 is a possible D gene (6 bases). Trimming stripped 3 bases from V and 2 bases from J, with 12 bases between. This CDR3 spans 15 amino acids. From germline, CDR1 is SGHRS and CDR2 YFSETQ. CDR3 bases: TGCGCCAGCAGCTCCACAGGGACCACCTACAATGAGCAGTTCTTC. Amino acids: CASSSTGTTYNEQFF.

This clonotype occurred many times. V and J are TRBV6-1 and TRBJ1-6; D is possibly TRBD1 (6 bases). The CDR3 consists of 17 residues. Germline V lookup: CDR1 MNHNS, CDR2 SASEGT. Trimming left V 1 base short and J 6 bases short, with 16 bases between. The CDR3 loop is CASSEVAGAGSNSPLHF. CDR3 nucleotide sequence: TGTGCCAGCAGTGAAGTGGCAGGGGCCGGTTCTAATTCACCCCTCCACTTT.

This clonotype was picked up many times. The chain uses TRBV7-9 and TRBJ2-5; TRBD1 matches at 7 bases. The CDR3 is made up of 13 amino acids. The germline V gene has CDR1 SEHNR and CDR2 FQNEAQ (reference sequence). V dropped 6 bases and J dropped 2; count of bases not matched to a gene: 3. The CDR3 DNA reads TGTGCCAGCAGTAACAGGGGACAAGAGACCCAGTACTTC. Its translation is CASSNRGQETQYF.

This clonotype has a count of ten or more. This chain uses TRBV6-1 with TRBJ1-5; D is unresolved. The V and J ends lost 6 bases and 5 bases respectively, with 11 bases between them. The germline CDR1 and CDR2 sequences are MNHNS and SASEGT. The CDR3 totals 13 residues. The CDR3 nucleotides read TGTGCCAGCAGGATAGGGTTACATCAGCCCCAGCATTTT. It is translated as CASRIGLHQPQHF.

As regards this clonotype: Mismatch with germline at one junction end may stem from a read error. The V and J genes are TRBV19 and TRBJ2-5; possible D gene TRBD1, 6 bases. The CDR3 has 13 amino acids. Germline CDR1 is LNHDA and CDR2 is SQIVND (reference sequence). The chain's CDR3 is CASSRGSMETKYF. The CDR3 DNA reads TGTGCCAGTAGCAGGGGATCCATGGAGACCAAGTACTTC.

This clonotype was detected ten times or more. V usage is TRBV5-1 and J usage is TRBJ2-3; the D gene is possibly TRBD1 (5 bases). This CDR3 region has 13 residues. The ends were cut back, 7 bases at V and 0 bases at J, with 9 bases in the middle. Per germline, CDR1 SGHRS and CDR2 YFSETQ. CDR3 region: CASGAASTDTQYF. CDR3 DNA sequence: TGCGCCAGCGGGGCAGCTAGCACAGATACGCAGTATTTT.

This clonotype was observed at least ten times. The chain has TRBV11-1 and TRBJ2-7; 7 bases line up with TRBD1. The CDR3 extends over 14 amino acids. With 5 bases clipped from V and 4 bases from J, the junction kept 8 bases outside the gene matches. Germline assignment: CDR1 SGHAT and CDR2 FQDESV (reference sequence). CDR3: CASSQQGLGYEQYF. The CDR3 bases are TGTGCCAGCAGCCAACAGGGGTTGGGGTACGAGCAGTACTTC. The entire variable domain, with the rest obtained from reference TRBV11-1 and TRBJ2-7, is as follows: EAEVAQSPRYKITEKSQAVAFWCDPISGHATLYWYRQILGQGPELLVQFQDESVVDDSQLPKDRFSAERLKGVDSTLKIQPAELGDSAMYLCASSQQGLGYEQYFGPGTRLTVT.

This clonotype was counted many times. This sequence joins TRBV19 and TRBJ1-5; TRBD1 matches 11 bases. Trimming took 5 bases from V and 7 from J; bases not matched to a gene: 10. The CDR3 is made up of 16 amino acids. From germline, CDR1 is LNHDA and CDR2 SQIVND (reference sequence). As DNA, the CDR3 is TGTGCCAGTAGTCAACCCGGACAGGGGGCGGGGCAGCCCCAGCATTTT. Translating gives CASSQPGQGAGQPQHF. Supplemented by reference TRBV19 and TRBJ1-5, the full variable domain reads DGGITQSPKYLFRKEGQNVTLSCEQNLNHDAMYWYRQDPGQGLRLIYYSQIVNDFQKGDIAEGYSVSREKKESFPLTVTSAQKNPTAFYLCASSQPGQGAGQPQHFGDGTRLSIL.

This clonotype was seen repeatedly, ten times or more. The rearrangement links TRBV7-2 to TRBJ2-5; TRBD2 matches 12 bases. Germline-derived CDR1 and CDR2 are SGHTA and FQGNSA. J lost 5 bases, V lost 1 base, and 8 bases had no gene match. The CDR3 contains 17 residues. The CDR3 DNA follows: TGTGCCAGCAGCTTAGTTGGGACTAGCGGGTTAGGGGAGACCCAGTACTTC. Its translation: CASSLVGTSGLGETQYF. Supplemented by reference TRBV7-2 and TRBJ2-5, the full variable domain reads GAGVSQSPSNKVTEKGKDVELRCDPISGHTALYWYRQSLGQGLEFLIYFQGNSAPDKSGLPSDRFSAERTGGSVSTLTIQRTQQEDSAVYLCASSLVGTSGLGETQYFGPGTRLLVL.

This clonotype was seen ten or more times. The chain uses TRBV5-1 and TRBJ1-4, with 7 bases that match TRBD1. V was clipped by 1 base and J by 8 bases; unmatched bases: 5. From germline, CDR1 is SGHRS and CDR2 YFSETQ. This CDR3 has 14 amino acids. Here the CDR3 DNA reads TGCGCCAGCAGCTTGACAGGGGTAGGAGAAAAACTGTTTTTT. Its translation: CASSLTGVGEKLFF.

The table lists this clonotype with a few counts. This may arise from a read error, as a much more abundant clone is one base away. The chain has TRBV5-1 and TRBJ2-2; 11 nucleotides align to TRBD2. The CDR3 runs 18 residues. V lost 0 bases, J lost 4 bases, and 8 bases stayed unmatched. Germline V gene sequence: CDR1 SGHRS, CDR2 YFSETQ. The DNA of the CDR3 is TGCGCCAGCAGCTTGGGGTTACTAGCGGGGGACCCCACCGGGGAGCTGTTTTTT. It specifies CASSLGLLAGDPTGELFF. Variable domain in full (rest from reference TRBV5-1 and TRBJ2-2): KAGVTQTPRYLIKTRGQQVTLSCSPISGHRSVSWYQQTPGQGLQFLFEYFSETQRNKGNFPGRFSGRQFSNSRSEMNVSTLELGDSALYLCASSLGLLAGDPTGELFFGEGSRLTVL.

This clonotype has ten or more counts. The V call is TRBV3-1, the J call TRBJ1-1, with TRBD1 identical over 9 bases. V lost 4 bases, J lost 0 bases, and 6 bases stayed unmatched. CDR3 length: 16 amino acids. The germline gives CDR1 LGHDT, CDR2 YNNKEL (reference sequence). In DNA, the CDR3 is TGTGCCAGCAGCCCACCCGGGACAGGGCTGAACACTGAAGCTTTCTTT. Translated, it gives CASSPPGTGLNTEAFF. Combining the CDR3 with reference TRBV3-1 and TRBJ1-1 gives the whole variable domain DTAVSQTPKYLVTQMGNDKSIKCEQNLGHDTMYWYKQDSKKFLKIMFSYNNKELIINETVPNRFSPKSPDKAHLNLHINSLELGDSAVYFCASSPPGTGLNTEAFFGQGTRLTVV.

The table lists this clonotype with a few counts. Only one base separates this from a far larger clonotype, so it likely reflects a read error. The chain links TRBV6-5 to TRBJ2-2, with D possibly matching TRBD2 (5 bases). CDR3 length: 10 residues. CDR1 is MNHEY and CDR2 is SVGAGI in the germline V gene. The CDR3 DNA reads TGTGCCAGCAGTTACGGGGAGCCGTTTTTT. This sequence encodes CASSYGEPFF.

This clonotype was observed many times. The chain carries TRBV12-3 or TRBV12-4 and TRBJ2-6, with D maybe TRBD1 (6 bases). This CDR3 region has 22 residues. V was pared by 6 bases and J by 1 base, with 31 bases between. This CDR3 is CASSRYLRTGTIGASGANVLTF. Written as DNA, the CDR3 is TGTGCCAGCAGCCGCTACCTCCGAACCGGGACAATCGGTGCGTCTGGGGCCAACGTCCTGACTTTC.